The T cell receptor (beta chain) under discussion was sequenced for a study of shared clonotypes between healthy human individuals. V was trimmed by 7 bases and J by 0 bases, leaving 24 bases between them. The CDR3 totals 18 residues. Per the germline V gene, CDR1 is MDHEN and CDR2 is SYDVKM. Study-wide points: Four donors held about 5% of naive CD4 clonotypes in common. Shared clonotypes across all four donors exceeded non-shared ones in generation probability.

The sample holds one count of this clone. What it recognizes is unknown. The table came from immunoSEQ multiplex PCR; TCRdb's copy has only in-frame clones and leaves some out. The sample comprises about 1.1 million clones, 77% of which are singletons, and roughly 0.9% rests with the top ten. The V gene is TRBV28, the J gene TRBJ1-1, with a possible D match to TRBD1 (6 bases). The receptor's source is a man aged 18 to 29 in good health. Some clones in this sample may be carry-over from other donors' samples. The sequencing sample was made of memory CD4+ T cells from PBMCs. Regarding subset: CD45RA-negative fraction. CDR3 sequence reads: CASNPVRGTSTVNTEAFF. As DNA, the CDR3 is TGTGCCAGCAACCCGGTGAGGGGGACCTCCACCGTGAACACTGAAGCTTTCTTT.